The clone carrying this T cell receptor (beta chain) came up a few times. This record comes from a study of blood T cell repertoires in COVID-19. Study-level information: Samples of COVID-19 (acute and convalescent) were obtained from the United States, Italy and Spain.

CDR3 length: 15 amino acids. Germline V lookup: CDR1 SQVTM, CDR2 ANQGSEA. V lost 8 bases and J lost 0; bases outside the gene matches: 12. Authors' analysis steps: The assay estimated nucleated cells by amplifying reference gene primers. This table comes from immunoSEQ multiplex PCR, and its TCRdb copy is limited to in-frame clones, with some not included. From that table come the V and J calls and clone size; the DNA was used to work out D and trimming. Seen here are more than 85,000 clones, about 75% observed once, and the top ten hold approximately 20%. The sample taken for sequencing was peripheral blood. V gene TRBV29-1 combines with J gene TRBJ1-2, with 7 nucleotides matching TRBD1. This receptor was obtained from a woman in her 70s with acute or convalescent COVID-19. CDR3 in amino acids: CSSDLQGSANYGYTF. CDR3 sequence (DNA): TGCAGCTCGGATCTACAGGGGTCAGCTAACTATGGCTACACCTTC.